The 20 T cell receptor beta chains listed next were all sequenced from one sample in a study of vaccination and CD4 T cells after COVID-19. Sequencing of DNA taken from cultured CD4+ T cells relied on the Oncomine TCR Beta short-read assay. TCRdb reprocessed the PCR reads via MiXCR and lists one record per CDR3 protein. The sample records roughly 22,000 distinct CDR3 sequences, less than 35% being singletons. The antigens for these receptors are not known. Documented treatment: approximately nine-day PBMC culture with coronavirus spike peptide pools or control peptides (ViraFEST assay). The specimen sequenced was cultured CD4+ T cells from blood. These receptor sequences come from a human donor with COVID-19.

V is TRBV6-1 and J is TRBJ2-7, with 7 bases matching TRBD1. V was pared by 8 bases and J by 3 bases, with 7 bases of the junction left unmatched. The length of the CDR3 is 13 residues. Per the germline V gene, CDR1 is MNHNS and CDR2 is SASEGT. In DNA form, the CDR3 reads TGTGCCAGCCTCGGGACAGCTAACTACGAGCAGTACTTC. Encoded protein: CASLGTANYEQYF.

The J gene is TRBJ1-5, the V gene TRBV4-1, with a possible D match to TRBD2 (5 bases). With the DNA end fitting TRBJ2-3 better, the J assignment may be wrong. The germline CDR1 and CDR2 sequences are MGHRA and YSYEKL. The CDR3 covers 17 residues. Written as DNA, the CDR3 is TGCGCCAGCAGCCAAGACTGGGGAGATATTAGCAATCAGCCCCAGTATTTT. Protein: CASSQDWGDISNQPQYF.

The genes are TRBV7-2 and TRBJ1-1; TRBD1 is a possible D gene (5 bases). The CDR3 length is 14 residues. Between the trimmed V and J ends, which lost 6 bases and 5 bases, there was a span of 16 bases. Germline V gene data show CDR1 as SGHTA and CDR2 as FQGNSA. Here the CDR3 DNA reads TGTGCCAGCAGGGGGATTCGGGGCCGAACTGAAGCTTTCTTT. Amino acid sequence: CASRGIRGRTEAFF.

The V and J genes are TRBV19 and TRBJ1-5; unclear D gene. Germline assignment: CDR1 LNHDA and CDR2 SQIVND (reference sequence). The CDR3 loop spans 13 amino acids. V was pared by 10 bases and J by 1 base, with 11 bases between. CDR3 loop: CATAKDSNQPQHF. CDR3 nucleotides: TGTGCCACCGCCAAGGACAGCAATCAGCCCCAGCATTTT. Variable domain in full (rest from reference TRBV19 and TRBJ1-5): DGGITQSPKYLFRKEGQNVTLSCEQNLNHDAMYWYRQDPGQGLRLIYYSQIVNDFQKGDIAEGYSVSREKKESFPLTVTSAQKNPTAFYLCATAKDSNQPQHFGDGTRLSIL.

V and J are TRBV12-3 or TRBV12-4 and TRBJ2-3; D may be TRBD1 (6 bases). The CDR3 runs 15 residues. V shed 7 bases and J shed 2 bases, with 16 bases lying between them. Here the CDR3 DNA reads TGTGCCAGCATTAGGGGGTCAGTTACCACAGATACGCAGTATTTT. This codes for CASIRGSVTTDTQYF.

In this sample, this clonotype turned up a few times. The genes are TRBV7-9 and TRBJ1-1, with TRBD1 identical over 7 bases. Trimming cost V 4 bases and J 8 bases; bases outside gene matches: 7. Per germline, CDR1 SEHNR and CDR2 FQNEAQ (reference sequence). The CDR3 extends over 13 amino acids. CDR3 sequence: CASSSETGTEAFF. The CDR3 DNA is TGTGCCAGCAGCTCGGAGACAGGGACCGAAGCTTTCTTT.

This clonotype was found a few times. This chain uses TRBV19 with TRBJ1-2, with 10 nucleotides matching TRBD1. The CDR3 extends over 14 amino acids. Germline lookup yields CDR1 LNHDA and CDR2 SQIVND (reference sequence). V shed 6 bases and J 4 bases; nucleotides not matched to a gene: 5. The CDR3 here is CASSGTGESYGYTF. The CDR3 DNA is TGTGCCAGTAGCGGGACAGGGGAGAGCTATGGCTACACCTTC.

The chain carries TRBV19 and TRBJ2-5; D is possibly TRBD1 or TRBD2 (6 bases each). Looked up from germline, CDR1 is LNHDA and CDR2 is SQIVND (reference sequence). V gave up 5 bases and J gave up 5 bases, with 15 bases separating them. This CDR3 comprises 14 residues. CDR3 amino acids: CASSPGASAETQYF. Here the CDR3 DNA reads TGTGCCAGTAGTCCGGGGGCTAGCGCTGAGACCCAGTACTTC.

This rearrangement joins TRBV2 to TRBJ2-7; 7 bases map to TRBD2. V trimming: 4 bases; J trimming: 2 bases; junction bases outside the gene matches: 5. Germline assignment: CDR1 SNHLY and CDR2 FYNNEI. This CDR3 comprises 14 residues. For the CDR3, the DNA is TGTGCCAGCAGTGTCGAACTAGCGACCTACGAGCAGTACTTC. This sequence encodes CASSVELATYEQYF.

The rearrangement links TRBV6-1 to TRBJ2-6; 8 nucleotides align to TRBD1. After removal of 6 bases from V and 1 base from J, the junction contained 14 bases not matched to a gene. The CDR3 extends over 19 amino acids. CDR1 is MNHNS, CDR2 SASEGT, per germline. CDR3 protein: CASRDLTGQGTSGANVLTF. The CDR3 DNA is TGTGCCAGCAGAGACTTAACTGGACAGGGAACATCTGGGGCCAACGTCCTGACTTTC.

Written as DNA, the CDR3 is TGTGCCAGCAGCCTTAATGGACAGGGAAGGGGCTACACCTTC. Protein: CASSLNGQGRGYTF. This rearrangement joins TRBV7-2 to TRBJ1-2; 8 bases agree with TRBD1. The V and J ends lost 5 bases and 8 bases, in that order; junction bases with no gene match: 10. The V gene's germline CDR1 is SGHTA and CDR2 FQGNSA. The CDR3 has 14 residues.

The genes are TRBV7-8 and TRBJ2-1, with 8 bases fitting TRBD1. The CDR3 covers 15 residues. V lost 1 base, J lost 5 bases, and 4 bases stayed unmatched. The V gene's germline CDR1 is SGHVS and CDR2 FQNEAQ. This CDR3 is CASSLEGQANNEQFF. The CDR3 DNA reads TGTGCCAGCAGCTTAGAGGGACAGGCTAACAATGAGCAGTTCTTC.

The CDR3 reads CASREQPYNEQFF. The DNA of the CDR3 is TGTGCCTCCCGGGAGCAACCCTACAATGAGCAGTTCTTC. This chain links TRBV6-1 with TRBJ2-1, with D tentatively TRBD2 (6 bases). Germline assignment: CDR1 MNHNS and CDR2 SASEGT. V was pared by 11 bases and J by 2 bases, with 13 bases between. There are 13 residues in the CDR3.

This sequence joins TRBV5-1 and TRBJ1-2; a possible D gene is TRBD1 (5 bases). The CDR3 totals 14 residues. V shed 0 bases and J shed 6 bases, with 12 bases lying between them. Germline-derived CDR1 and CDR2 are SGHRS and YFSETQ. The CDR3 DNA sequence: TGCGCCAGCAGCTTGGTGCAGGGTATGGATGGCTACACCTTC. This sequence encodes CASSLVQGMDGYTF.

The genes are TRBV27 and TRBJ2-2; either TRBD1 or TRBD2 may supply D (5 bases each). Deletions cut 5 bases from V and 5 bases from J, with 21 bases between. This CDR3 has 17 residues. Germline-derived CDR1 and CDR2 are MNHEY and SMNVEV (reference sequence). As DNA, the CDR3 is TGTGCCAGCAGTCCAAGTCCGGGACGGTCTCCTACCGGGGAGCTGTTTTTT. This gives the protein CASSPSPGRSPTGELFF.

The chain couples TRBV21-1 to TRBJ1-2; TRBD1, the table's D call, lacks a check against the DNA. TRBV21-1 is recorded as a pseudogene. This CDR3 comprises 14 residues. The CDR3 bases are TGTGCCAGCGCACAGGGGCCCCTCGGCTATGGCTACACCTTC. Amino acid sequence: CASAQGPLGYGYTF.

This chain uses TRBV9 with TRBJ2-2; TRBD2 might be the D (6 bases). CDR1 and CDR2 (germline): SGDLS, YYNGEE. The CDR3 is 15 residues long. V was pared by 1 base and J by 4 bases, with 11 bases between. CDR3 bases: TGTGCCAGCAGCGTAACGGGGGTGGGCACCGGGGAGCTGTTTTTT. It specifies CASSVTGVGTGELFF.

This clonotype appeared a few times. V usage is TRBV27 and J usage is TRBJ2-6; 8 nucleotides align to TRBD1. Germline CDR1 reads MNHEY; CDR2 reads SMNVEV (reference sequence). V gave up 0 bases and J gave up 4 bases; unmatched junction bases: 5. This CDR3 is 17 amino acids long. For the CDR3, the DNA is TGTGCCAGCAGTTTATCGACAGGGGCGGGAGGGGCCAACGTCCTGACTTTC. It encodes CASSLSTGAGGANVLTF.

This clonotype was seen a few times. The V call is TRBV10-1, the J call TRBJ2-7; 9 bases fit TRBD2. CDR1 is WNHNN, CDR2 SYGVQD, per germline (reference sequence). After removal of 4 bases from V and 3 bases from J, the junction contained 4 bases not matched to a gene. The CDR3 consists of 14 residues. CDR3 sequence: CASSALAGNYEQYF. DNA for the CDR3: TGCGCCAGCAGTGCTCTAGCGGGAAACTACGAGCAGTACTTC.

This clonotype occurred a few times. The chain has TRBV6-1 and TRBJ1-2; D unclear. This CDR3 has 13 amino acids. V dropped 2 bases and J dropped 2 bases, with 6 bases sitting between them. CDR1 is MNHNS, CDR2 SASEGT, per germline. The CDR3 region has the DNA TGTGCCAGCAGTGAACGTCTCAACTATGGCTACACCTTC. It is translated as CASSERLNYGYTF.